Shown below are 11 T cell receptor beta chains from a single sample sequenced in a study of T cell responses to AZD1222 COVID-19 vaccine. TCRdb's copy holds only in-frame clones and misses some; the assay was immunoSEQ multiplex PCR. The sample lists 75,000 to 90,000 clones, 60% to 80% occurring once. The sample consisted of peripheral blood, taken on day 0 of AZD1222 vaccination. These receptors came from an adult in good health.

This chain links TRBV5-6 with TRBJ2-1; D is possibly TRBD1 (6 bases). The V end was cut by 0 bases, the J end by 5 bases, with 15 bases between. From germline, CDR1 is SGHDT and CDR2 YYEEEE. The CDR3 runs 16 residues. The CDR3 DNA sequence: TGTGCCAGCAGCTTGGGGGTAATAGGGGGACACAATGAGCAGTTCTTC. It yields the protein CASSLGVIGGHNEQFF.

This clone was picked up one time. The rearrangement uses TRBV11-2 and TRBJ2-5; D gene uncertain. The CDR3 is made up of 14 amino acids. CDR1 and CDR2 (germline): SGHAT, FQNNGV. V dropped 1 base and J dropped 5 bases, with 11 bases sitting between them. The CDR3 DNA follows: TGTGCCAGCAGCTTAGTTGTGGGCTTGGAGACCCAGTACTTC. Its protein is CASSLVVGLETQYF.

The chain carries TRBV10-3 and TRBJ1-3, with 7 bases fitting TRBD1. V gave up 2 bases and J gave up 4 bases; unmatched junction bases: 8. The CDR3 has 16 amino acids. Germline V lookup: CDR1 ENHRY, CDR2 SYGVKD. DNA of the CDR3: TGTGCCATCAGTGAGAGGCAGGGGGTTATCGGAAACACCATATATTTT. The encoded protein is CAISERQGVIGNTIYF.

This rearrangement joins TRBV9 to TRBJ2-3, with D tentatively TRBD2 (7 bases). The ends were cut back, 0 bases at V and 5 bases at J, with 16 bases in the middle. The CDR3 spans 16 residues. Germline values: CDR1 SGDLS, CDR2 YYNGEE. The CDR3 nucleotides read TGTGCCAGCAGCGTAGAAGGGGGGGGCCAGGGAGATACGCAGTATTTT. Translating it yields CASSVEGGGQGDTQYF.

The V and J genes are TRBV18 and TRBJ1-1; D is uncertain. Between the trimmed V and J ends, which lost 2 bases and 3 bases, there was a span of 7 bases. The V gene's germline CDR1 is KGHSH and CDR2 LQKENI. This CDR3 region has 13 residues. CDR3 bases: TGTGCCAGCTCACCAAGGGAGGACACTGAAGCTTTCTTT. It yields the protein CASSPREDTEAFF.

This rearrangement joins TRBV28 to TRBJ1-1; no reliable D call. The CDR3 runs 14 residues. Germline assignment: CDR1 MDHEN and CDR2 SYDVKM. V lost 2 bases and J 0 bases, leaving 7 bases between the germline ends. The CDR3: CASSLGMMNTEAFF. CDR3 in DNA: TGTGCCAGCAGTTTAGGGATGATGAACACTGAAGCTTTCTTT.

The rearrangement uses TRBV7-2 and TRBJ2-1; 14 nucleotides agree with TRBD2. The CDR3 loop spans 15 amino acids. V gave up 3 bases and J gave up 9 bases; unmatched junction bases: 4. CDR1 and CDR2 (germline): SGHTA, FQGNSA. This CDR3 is CASSLTSGRVREQFF. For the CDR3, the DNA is TGTGCCAGCAGCTTGACTAGCGGGAGGGTTCGTGAGCAGTTCTTC. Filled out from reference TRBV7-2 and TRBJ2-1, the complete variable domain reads GAGVSQSPSNKVTEKGKDVELRCDPISGHTALYWYRQSLGQGLEFLIYFQGNSAPDKSGLPSDRFSAERTGGSVSTLTIQRTQQEDSAVYLCASSLTSGRVREQFFGPGTRLTVL.

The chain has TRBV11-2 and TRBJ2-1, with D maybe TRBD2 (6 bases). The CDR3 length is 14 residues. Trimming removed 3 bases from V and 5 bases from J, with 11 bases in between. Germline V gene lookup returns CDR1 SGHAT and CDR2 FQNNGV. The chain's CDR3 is CASSLRGDHNEQFF. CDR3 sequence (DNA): TGTGCCAGCAGCTTGCGGGGAGACCACAATGAGCAGTTCTTC.

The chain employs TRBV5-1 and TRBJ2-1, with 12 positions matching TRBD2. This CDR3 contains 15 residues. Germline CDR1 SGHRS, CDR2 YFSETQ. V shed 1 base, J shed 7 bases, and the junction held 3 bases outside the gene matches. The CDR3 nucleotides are TGCGCCAGCAGCTTGATGACTAGCGGGAGTAATGAGCAGTTCTTC. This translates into CASSLMTSGSNEQFF.

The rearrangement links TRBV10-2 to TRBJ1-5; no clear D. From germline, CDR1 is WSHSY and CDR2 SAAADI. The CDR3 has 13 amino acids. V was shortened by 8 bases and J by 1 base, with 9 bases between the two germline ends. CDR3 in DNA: TGCGCCAGCGGCCGAGACAGCAATCAGCCCCAGCATTTT. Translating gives CASGRDSNQPQHF.

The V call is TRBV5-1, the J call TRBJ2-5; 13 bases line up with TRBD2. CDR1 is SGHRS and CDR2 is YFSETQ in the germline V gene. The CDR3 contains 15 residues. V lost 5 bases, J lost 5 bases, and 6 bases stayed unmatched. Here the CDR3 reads CASRQLAGGHETQYF. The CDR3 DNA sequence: TGCGCCAGCAGGCAACTAGCGGGAGGGCACGAGACCCAGTACTTC.